The 8 T cell receptor beta chains listed next were all sequenced from one sample in a study of regulatory T cells in long-lasting Graves disease. Sample time point: newly diagnosed GD, antithyroid drugs for less than 3 months. PBMC-extracted RNA yielded the TCR library. The authors built TCR beta libraries using iRepertoire HTBI primers and Arm-PCR of CDR3 regions. TCRdb itself ran the multiplex PCR reads through MiXCR, one entry per CDR3 protein. The sample shows some 350,000 distinct CDR3 sequences, 15% to 20% of them seen only once. These data were also filed under a second study, of T cells in Graves' hyperthyroidism and ophthalmopathy.

The specimen comprised peripheral blood mononuclear cells (PBMCs), sampled at new diagnosis, from a patient treated with antithyroid drugs. These receptors came from a woman younger than 30 with Graves disease.

This clonotype turned up a few times. CDR3 in amino acids: CASTRTGPYGYTF. CDR3 nucleotide sequence: TGTGCCAGCACCAGGACAGGACCCTATGGCTACACCTTC. The V gene is TRBV2, the J gene TRBJ1-2; 7 nucleotides agree with TRBD1. CDR1 and CDR2 from the germline V gene are SNHLY and FYNNEI. CDR3 length: 13 amino acids. The J segment lost 4 bases and the V segment lost 7 bases, leaving 6 bases of the junction unmatched.

This clonotype came up a few times. The chain employs TRBV20-1 and TRBJ1-2; 9 bases line up with TRBD1. Trimming took 6 bases from V and 8 from J; bases not matched to a gene: 7. The germline V gene encodes CDR1 DFQATT and CDR2 SNEGSKA (reference sequence). CDR3 length: 12 residues. For the CDR3, the DNA is TGCAGTGCCACAGGGGGCTCGGGGGGCTACACCTTC. Its protein product is CSATGGSGGYTF.

This clonotype has at least ten counts. The chain couples TRBV5-1 to TRBJ1-1; tentatively, D is TRBD1 (5 bases). Germline-derived CDR1 and CDR2 are SGHRS and YFSETQ. Trimming cost V 4 bases and J 1 base, with 11 bases left between them. The CDR3 contains 14 residues. CDR3 loop: CASSLGTGNTEAFF. CDR3 in DNA: TGCGCCAGCAGCCTTGGTACAGGGAACACTGAAGCTTTCTTT.

This clonotype was seen many times. J is TRBJ2-3 and V is TRBV12-3 or TRBV12-4; either TRBD1 or TRBD2 may supply D (5 bases each). Trimming pared 3 bases from V and 2 bases from J, leaving 30 bases between. CDR3 length equals 21 residues. CDR3 region: CASSFPYPGTHSGGDTDTQYF. The CDR3 bases are TGTGCCAGCAGTTTCCCGTACCCCGGGACCCATAGTGGGGGAGACACAGATACGCAGTATTTT.

This clonotype was observed a handful of times. The chain's CDR3 is CASSDRQGLAPKGAFF. DNA for the CDR3: TGTGCCAGCAGTGATCGACAGGGCTTGGCCCCTAAGGGAGCTTTCTTT. V usage is TRBV2 and J usage is TRBJ1-1; 7 nucleotides line up with TRBD1. From germline, CDR1 is SNHLY and CDR2 FYNNEI. The CDR3 runs 16 residues. J lost 10 bases, V lost 3 bases, and 17 bases had no gene match.

The rearrangement links TRBV14 to TRBJ2-1; TRBD1 might be the D (6 bases). Looked up from germline, CDR1 is SGHDN and CDR2 is FVKESK. The CDR3 is 13 amino acids. The ends were cut back, 0 bases at V and 15 bases at J, with 15 bases in the middle. The CDR3 bases are TGTGCCAGCAGCCAAGATCTGCTCAGGGGCCTGTTCTTC. It codes for CASSQDLLRGLFF.

This clonotype was counted ten times or more. V is TRBV18 and J is TRBJ1-1, with 8 bases fitting TRBD1. The CDR3 runs to 17 residues. Trimming cost V 6 bases and J 5 bases; bases outside gene matches: 17. The germline V gene encodes CDR1 KGHSH and CDR2 LQKENI. CDR3 amino acids: CASSPLPMTGEWTEAFF. Here the CDR3 DNA reads TGTGCCAGCTCCCCCCTTCCTATGACAGGGGAATGGACTGAAGCTTTCTTT.

CDR3 region: CASSRGTTVTGELFF. CDR3 nucleotide sequence: TGTGCCAGCAGCCGCGGGACAACCGTCACCGGGGAGCTGTTTTTT. V usage is TRBV11-3 and J usage is TRBJ2-2; D assignment may be TRBD1 or TRBD2 (6 bases each). From germline, CDR1 is SGHNT and CDR2 YENEEA. Trimming took 5 bases from V and 4 from J, leaving 14 bases between them. The CDR3 is 15 amino acids.